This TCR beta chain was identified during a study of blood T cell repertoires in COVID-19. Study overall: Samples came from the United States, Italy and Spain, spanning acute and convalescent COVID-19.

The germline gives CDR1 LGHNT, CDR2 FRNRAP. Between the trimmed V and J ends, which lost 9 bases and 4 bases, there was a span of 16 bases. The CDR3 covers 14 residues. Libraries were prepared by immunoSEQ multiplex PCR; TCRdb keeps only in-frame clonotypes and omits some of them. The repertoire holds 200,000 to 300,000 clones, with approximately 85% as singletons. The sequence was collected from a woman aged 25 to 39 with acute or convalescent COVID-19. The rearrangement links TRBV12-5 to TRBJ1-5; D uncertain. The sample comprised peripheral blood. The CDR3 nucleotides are TGTGCTAGCGATTCCCCGGGTCTAAATCAGCCCCAGCATTTT. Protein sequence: CASDSPGLNQPQHF.